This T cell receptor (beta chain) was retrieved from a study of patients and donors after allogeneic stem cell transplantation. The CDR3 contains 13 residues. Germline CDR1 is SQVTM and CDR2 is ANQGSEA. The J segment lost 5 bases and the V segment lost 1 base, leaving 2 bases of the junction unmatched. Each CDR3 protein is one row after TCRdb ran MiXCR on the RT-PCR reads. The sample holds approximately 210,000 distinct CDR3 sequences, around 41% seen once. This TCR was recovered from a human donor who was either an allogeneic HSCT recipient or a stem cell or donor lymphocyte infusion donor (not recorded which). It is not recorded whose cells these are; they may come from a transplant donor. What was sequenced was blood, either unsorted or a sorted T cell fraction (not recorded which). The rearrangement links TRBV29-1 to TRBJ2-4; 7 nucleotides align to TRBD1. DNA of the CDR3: TGCAGCGTTGAAGTACAGGGGCAAAACATTCAGTACTTC. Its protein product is CSVEVQGQNIQYF.